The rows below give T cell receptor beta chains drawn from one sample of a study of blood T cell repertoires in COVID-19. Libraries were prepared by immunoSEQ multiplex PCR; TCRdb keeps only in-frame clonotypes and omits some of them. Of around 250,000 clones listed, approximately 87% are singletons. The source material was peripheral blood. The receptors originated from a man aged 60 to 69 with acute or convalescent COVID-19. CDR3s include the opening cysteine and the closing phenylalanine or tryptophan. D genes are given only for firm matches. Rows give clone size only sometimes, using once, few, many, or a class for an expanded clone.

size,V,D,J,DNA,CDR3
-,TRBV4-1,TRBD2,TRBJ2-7,TGCGCCAGCAGCCAAGCCCCGACTAGCGAGTACGAGCAGTACTTC,CASSQAPTSEYEQYF
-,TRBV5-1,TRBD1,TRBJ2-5,TGCGCCAGCAGCCCCTTGGGGACAGGGGGCCAAGAGACCCAGTACTTC,CASSPLGTGGQETQYF
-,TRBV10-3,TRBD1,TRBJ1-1,TGTGCCATCAGTGGGGACAGGGGAATGAACACTGAAGCTTTCTTT,CAISGDRGMNTEAFF
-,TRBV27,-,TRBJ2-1,TGTGCCAGCAGTTTATCGTCCTCTCTTACTTACAATGAGCAGTTCTTC,CASSLSSSLTYNEQFF
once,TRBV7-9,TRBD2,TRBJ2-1,TGTGCCAGCAGCTCCCGGACTAGCAGTCACAATGAGCAGTTCTTC,CASSSRTSSHNEQFF
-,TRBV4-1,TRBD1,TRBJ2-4,TGCGCCAGCAGCCAAGGTGGGGACAGGGTTGTGGGGGCCAAAAACATTCAGTACTTC,CASSQGGDRVVGAKNIQYF
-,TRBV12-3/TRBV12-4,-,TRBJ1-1,TGTGCCAGCAGCCGTAGGACAGACACTGAAGCTTTCTTT,CASSRRTDTEAFF
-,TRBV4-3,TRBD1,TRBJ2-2,TGCGCCAGCAGCCAAGACCGACAGGGCATGGCCGGGGAGCTGTTTTTT,CASSQDRQGMAGELFF
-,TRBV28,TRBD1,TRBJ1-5,TGTGCCAGCAGTCTGGAACAGGGGCCCCGGCAGCCCCAGCATTTT,CASSLEQGPRQPQHF
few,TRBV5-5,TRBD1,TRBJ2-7,TGTGCCAGCAGCTTGGCCGGGACAGGGGAATACGAGCAGTACTTC,CASSLAGTGEYEQYF
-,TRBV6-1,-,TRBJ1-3,TGTGCCAGCAGTGAAATTTCATACCAGGGATTTGGAAACACCATATATTTT,CASSEISYQGFGNTIYF
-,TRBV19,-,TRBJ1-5,TGTGCCACCGTGGGGGGGGCTCAGCCCCAGCATTTT,CATVGGAQPQHF
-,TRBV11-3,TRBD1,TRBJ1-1,TGTGCCAGCAGCTTCTCGACAGGGGGAGTGAATACTGAAGCTTTCTTT,CASSFSTGGVNTEAFF
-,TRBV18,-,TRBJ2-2,TGTGCCAGCTCACCACTGAGACTGAACACCGGGGAGCTGTTTTTT,CASSPLRLNTGELFF
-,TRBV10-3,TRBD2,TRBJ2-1,TGTGCCATCAGCTTAGCGGGAGATCCCTACAATGAGCAGTTCTTC,CAISLAGDPYNEQFF
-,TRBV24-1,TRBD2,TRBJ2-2,TGTGCCACCAGTGATTTAGGCCTAGCGGGAGCCCAGAACACCGGGGAGCTGTTTTTT,CATSDLGLAGAQNTGELFF
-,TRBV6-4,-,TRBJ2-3,TGTGCCAGCAGGCTTGACTCCGGCACAGATACGCAGTATTTT,CASRLDSGTDTQYF
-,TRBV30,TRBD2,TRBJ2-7,TGTGCCTGGAGAGTAGGCGGGAGTAAGGACGAGCAGTACTTC,CAWRVGGSKDEQYF
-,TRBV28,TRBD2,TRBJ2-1,TGTGCCAGCAGTCCGGGACTAGCGTACAATGAGCAGTTCTTC,CASSPGLAYNEQFF
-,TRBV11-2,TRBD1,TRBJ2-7,TGTGCCAGCAGCTTAGGTTACAGGGGTCCCTACGAGCAGTACTTC,CASSLGYRGPYEQYF
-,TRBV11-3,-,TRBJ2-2,TGTGCCAGCAGCTTAGAGGCGGGCAACACCGGGGAGCTGTTTTTT,CASSLEAGNTGELFF
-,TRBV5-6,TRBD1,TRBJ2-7,TGTGCCAGCAGCTTGGAAGTAGGGGGCGTCTCCACGCACGAGCAGTACTTC,CASSLEVGGVSTHEQYF
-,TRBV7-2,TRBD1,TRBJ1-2,TGTGCCAGCAGCGCCGGGGGCCCTGACAGGGCTTACTATGGCTACACCTTC,CASSAGGPDRAYYGYTF
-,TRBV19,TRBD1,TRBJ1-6,TGTGCCAGTTCGACCGGGACAGGGACTAATTCACCCCTCCACTTT,CASSTGTGTNSPLHF
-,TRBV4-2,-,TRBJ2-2,TGTGCCAGCAGCCAAGATCGGCGGACCGGGGAGCTGTTTTTT,CASSQDRRTGELFF
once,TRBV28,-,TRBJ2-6,TGTGCCAGCAGTTTTTTCAAAACTGGGGCCAACGTCCTGACTTTC,CASSFFKTGANVLTF
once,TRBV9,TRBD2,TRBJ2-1,TGTGCCAGCAGCGCCCCACCGGGACTAGCGTTGGGTGAGCAGTTCTTC,CASSAPPGLALGEQFF
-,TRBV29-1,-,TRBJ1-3,TGCAGCACGGGGGAGGGAAACACCATATATTTT,CSTGEGNTIYF
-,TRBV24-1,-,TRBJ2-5,TGTGCCACCAGTATGGAGGGAATAGAGACCCAGTACTTC,CATSMEGIETQYF
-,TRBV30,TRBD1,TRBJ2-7,TGTGCCTGGAGTCACGGGACAGGGGGGAACGAGCAGTACTTC,CAWSHGTGGNEQYF
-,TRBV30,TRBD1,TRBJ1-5,TGTGCCTGGAGTCCTACAGGGGGTTTCTTTAGCAATCAGCCCCAGCATTTT,CAWSPTGGFFSNQPQHF
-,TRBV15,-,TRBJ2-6,TGTGCCACCAGCAGAGACTTTAGAAGCTCTGGGGCCAACGTCCTGACTTTC,CATSRDFRSSGANVLTF
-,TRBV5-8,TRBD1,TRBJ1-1,TGTGCCAGCAGCGCGACAGGGGTAAGAGCTGAAGCTTTCTTT,CASSATGVRAEAFF
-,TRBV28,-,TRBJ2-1,TGTGCCAGCAGTCCCAAGTTGTCGCGTGGAGTTGGGTCCAATGAGCAGTTCTTC,CASSPKLSRGVGSNEQFF
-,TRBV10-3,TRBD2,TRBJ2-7,TGTGCCATAAGGACTAGCGGGAGCGAGCAGTACTTC,CAIRTSGSEQYF
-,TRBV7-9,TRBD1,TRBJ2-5,TGTGCCAGCAGCTTCGGACAGGGGGCCGAGACCCAGTACTTC,CASSFGQGAETQYF
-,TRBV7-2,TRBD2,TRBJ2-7,TGTGCCAGCAGCTTAGCGACTAGCAGCGAGCAGTACTTC,CASSLATSSEQYF
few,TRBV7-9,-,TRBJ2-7,TGTGCCAGCAGCTTAGGACTCCAGGAGGGGTACGAGCAGTACTTC,CASSLGLQEGYEQYF
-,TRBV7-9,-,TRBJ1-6,TGTGCCAGCAGCCCGCCCGGGATTGGGCACTCACCCCTCCACTTT,CASSPPGIGHSPLHF
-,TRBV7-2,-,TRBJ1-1,TGTGCCAGCAGCCCCTTACCGGGACACAGGAACACTGAAGCTTTCTTT,CASSPLPGHRNTEAFF
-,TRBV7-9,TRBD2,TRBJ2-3,TGTGCCAGCAGCGTCCCTCAGCGGGAGACAGATACGCAGTATTTT,CASSVPQRETDTQYF
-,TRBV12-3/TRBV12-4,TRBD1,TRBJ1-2,TGTGCCAGCAGGCCGGACAGGAGTGATGGCTACACCTTC,CASRPDRSDGYTF
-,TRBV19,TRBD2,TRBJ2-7,TGTGCCAGTAGTATAGAAGGGACTAGACTGTACGAGCAGTACTTC,CASSIEGTRLYEQYF
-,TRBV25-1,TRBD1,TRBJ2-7,TGTGCCAGCAGTGAATTGAGGACAGGAGCCTACGAGCAGTACTTC,CASSELRTGAYEQYF
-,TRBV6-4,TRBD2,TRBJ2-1,TGTGCCAGCAGCGATAGCGGGACCCCCTACAATGAGCAGTTCTTC,CASSDSGTPYNEQFF
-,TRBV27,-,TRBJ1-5,TGTGCCAGCAGTCCCGGGGGGGGCAGCCCTTCGAATTTT,CASSPGGGSPSNF
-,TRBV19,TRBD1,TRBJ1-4,TGTGCCAGTACGGACAGGCCATCGCCCGTTGAAAAACTGTTTTTT,CASTDRPSPVEKLFF
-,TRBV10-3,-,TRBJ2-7,TGTGCCATCAGTGAAACTAGCTTGTGGCAGTACTTC,CAISETSLWQYF
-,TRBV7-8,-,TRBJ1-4,TGTGCCAGCAGCTTAGGCGGGGGTCCTGGAGAAAAACTGTTTTTT,CASSLGGGPGEKLFF
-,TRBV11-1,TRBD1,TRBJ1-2,TGTGCCAGCAGCAGCAAGACAGGGCTCCGTGATGGCTACACCTTC,CASSSKTGLRDGYTF
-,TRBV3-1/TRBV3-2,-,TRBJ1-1,TGTGCCAGCAGCCATTGCCCGGGGGACACTGAAGCTTTCTTT,CASSHCPGDTEAFF
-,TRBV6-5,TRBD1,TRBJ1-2,TGTGCCAGCAGGGACAGGGGGAGCTATGGCTACACCTTC,CASRDRGSYGYTF
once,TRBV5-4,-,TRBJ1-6,TGTGCCAGCAGCTTGCCAGGGCCGGGACATGGCCTTAATTCACCCCTCCACTTT,CASSLPGPGHGLNSPLHF
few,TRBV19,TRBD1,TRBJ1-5,TGTGCCAGTAGGGGCAGCAGGGGGTCTCAGCGTCAGCCCCAGCATTTT,CASRGSRGSQRQPQHF
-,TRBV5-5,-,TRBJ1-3,TGTGCCAGCAACTGGGGCACAGGGACCGACTCTGGAAACACCATATATTTT,CASNWGTGTDSGNTIYF
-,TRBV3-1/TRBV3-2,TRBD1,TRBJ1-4,TGTGCCAGCAGCCAAGACATCACAGGGGGTGGGCTTGGTGAAAAACTGTTTTTT,CASSQDITGGGLGEKLFF
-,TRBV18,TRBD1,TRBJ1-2,TGTGCCAGCTCACAACCGGACAGGCTGAACTATGGCTACACCTTC,CASSQPDRLNYGYTF
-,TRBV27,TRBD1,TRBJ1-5,TGTGCCAGCAGTTCCCGGACAGGGGGCGATCAGCCCCAGCATTTT,CASSSRTGGDQPQHF
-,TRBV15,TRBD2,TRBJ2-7,TGTGCCACCAGCAGAGAGGCGGGAGGGCCCTACGAGCAGTACTTC,CATSREAGGPYEQYF